The 3 T cell receptor beta chains reported below all come from one sample, sequenced in a study of blood T cell repertoires in COVID-19. Measured with immunoSEQ multiplex PCR; TCRdb has only the in-frame clones, and not every one. The table has around 200,000 clones, less than 85% seen once. The sequenced sample was peripheral blood. The receptors stem from a human donor in a cohort sampled during active COVID-19.

This chain links TRBV19 with TRBJ1-6, with D tentatively TRBD1 (6 bases). Trimming removed 4 bases at V and 7 bases at J, with 14 bases between. The CDR3 runs to 15 residues. Germline V gene sequence: CDR1 LNHDA, CDR2 SQIVND (reference sequence). CDR3 amino acids: CASSSSQGANSPLHF. The CDR3 region has the DNA TGTGCCAGTAGTAGCTCACAGGGTGCGAATTCACCCCTCCACTTT.

The V gene is TRBV10-3, the J gene TRBJ2-5; TRBD1 matches 11 bases. This CDR3 comprises 17 residues. The trim removed 4 bases at V and 1 base at J, leaving 8 bases unmatched. Looked up from germline, CDR1 is ENHRY and CDR2 is SYGVKD. DNA of the CDR3: TGTGCCATCAGTGTGGCCGGGACAGGGGGTGGCCAAGAGACCCAGTACTTC. This encodes CAISVAGTGGGQETQYF.

This clone appeared once. J is TRBJ2-3 and V is TRBV5-1, with TRBD2 identical over 8 bases. The ends lost 4 bases at V and 0 bases at J; junction bases unmatched: 4. CDR3 size: 15 residues. The germline CDR1 and CDR2 sequences are SGHRS and YFSETQ. This chain's CDR3 is CASSLSGVSTDTQYF. CDR3 nucleotides: TGCGCCAGCAGCCTTAGCGGGGTTAGCACAGATACGCAGTATTTT. Full variable domain (remainder filled in from reference TRBV5-1 and TRBJ2-3): KAGVTQTPRYLIKTRGQQVTLSCSPISGHRSVSWYQQTPGQGLQFLFEYFSETQRNKGNFPGRFSGRQFSNSRSEMNVSTLELGDSALYLCASSLSGVSTDTQYFGPGTRLTVL.